This T cell receptor beta chain is from a study of T cell responses to AZD1222 COVID-19 vaccine. Only in-frame clones appear in the TCRdb table, and some are missing; sequencing was by immunoSEQ multiplex PCR. The table records approximately 120,000 clones, approximately 86% of them present only once. Researchers grouped second doses given at about 4 or about 12 weeks into one pool. The CDR3 is 14 amino acids. V lost 7 bases to trimming and J lost 7 bases, with 20 bases between them. In germline, CDR1 is SGHRS, CDR2 YFSETQ. Sequenced material: peripheral blood, taken 28 days after the second AZD1222 dose. The chain employs TRBV5-1 and TRBJ2-5; possible D gene TRBD2, 5 bases. The origin of this receptor is an adult who received the AZD1222 COVID-19 vaccine. This CDR3 reads CASHSGAAARTQYF. CDR3 sequence (DNA): TGCGCCAGCCATAGTGGAGCGGCCGCGAGGACCCAGTACTTC.